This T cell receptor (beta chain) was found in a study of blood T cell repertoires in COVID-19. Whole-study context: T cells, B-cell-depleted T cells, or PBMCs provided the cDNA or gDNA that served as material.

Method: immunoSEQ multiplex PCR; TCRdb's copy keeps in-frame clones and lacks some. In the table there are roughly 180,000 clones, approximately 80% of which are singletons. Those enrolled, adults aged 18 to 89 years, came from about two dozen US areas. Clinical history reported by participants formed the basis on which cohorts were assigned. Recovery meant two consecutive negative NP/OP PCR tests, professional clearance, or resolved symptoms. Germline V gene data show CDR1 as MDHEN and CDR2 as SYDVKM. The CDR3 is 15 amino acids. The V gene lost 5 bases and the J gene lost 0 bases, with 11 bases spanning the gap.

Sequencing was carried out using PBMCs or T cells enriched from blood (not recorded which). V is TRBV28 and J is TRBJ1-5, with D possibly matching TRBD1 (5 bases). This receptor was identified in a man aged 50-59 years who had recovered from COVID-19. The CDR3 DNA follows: TGTGCCAGCAGTCTGATAGGGGATAGCAATCAGCCCCAGCATTTT. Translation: CASSLIGDSNQPQHF. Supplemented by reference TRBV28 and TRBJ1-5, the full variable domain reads DVKVTQSSRYLVKRTGEKVFLECVQDMDHENMFWYRQDPGLGLRLIYFSYDVKMKEKGDIPEGYSVSREKKERFSLILESASTNQTSMYLCASSLIGDSNQPQHFGDGTRLSIL.